This section outlines one TCR beta chain sequence together with its context. A read error may produce the germline difference seen at one junction end. This CDR3 has 16 residues. CDR1 is SSHAT and CDR2 is FNYEAQ in the germline V gene (reference sequence). Original analysis: Cell counts per sample came from amplifying reference gene primers. Sequencing used immunoSEQ multiplex PCR; TCRdb keeps in-frame clones, though not all of them. V and J calls and clone size are given by that table; D and trimming were obtained from the DNA. The sample includes about 250,000 clones, around 88% of them seen just once. This sample stems from a study of blood T cell repertoires in COVID-19. Study in general: COVID-19 samples collected from the United States, Italy and Spain covered acute and convalescent phases. T cells, B-cell-depleted T cells, or PBMCs supplied cDNA or gDNA.

The origin of this receptor is a man aged 25-45 years with acute or convalescent COVID-19. This chain uses TRBV7-7 with TRBJ2-3; TRBD2 aligns across 9 bases. Material for sequencing was peripheral blood. This CDR3 is CASSLTAGGLREAQYF. DNA for the CDR3: TGTGCTAGCAGCTTAACCGCGGGGGGGCTTCGCGAGGCGCAGTATTTT.